The present entry profiles one TCR beta chain with its context. This specimen belongs to a study of human T cells and chemical hapten exposure. The time point was: patch test 1, 2 weeks after DPC sensitization. Treatment denoted: therapeutic diphenylcyclopropenone sensitization with weekly scalp DPC. Donors, patients with alopecia ranging from 18 to 70 years old and judged suitable for DPC, provided samples. TCRdb recomputed calls from the RACE reads with MiXCR, one row per CDR3 protein. The profile shows 95,000 to 100,000 distinct CDR3 sequences, around 12% of them singletons. This receptor was obtained from a woman in her thirties or forties with alopecia areata. Some clones in this sample may be carry-over from other donors' samples. The sample in question was whole blood, obtained in connection with sensitization to the hapten diphenylcyclopropenone (DPC).

The CDR3 here is CASSSYQGRAFF. The CDR3, as DNA: TGTGCCAGCAGCTCCTATCAGGGGAGAGCTTTCTTT. V and J are TRBV7-2 and TRBJ1-1; D perhaps matches TRBD1 (6 bases). Germline V gene data show CDR1 as SGHTA and CDR2 as FQGNSA. The V and J ends lost 4 bases and 10 bases respectively, with 13 bases between them. There are 12 residues in the CDR3. Based on the CDR3 plus reference TRBV7-2 and TRBJ1-1, the full variable domain is GAGVSQSPSNKVTEKGKDVELRCDPISGHTALYWYRQSLGQGLEFLIYFQGNSAPDKSGLPSDRFSAERTGGSVSTLTIQRTQQEDSAVYLCASSSYQGRAFFGQGTRLTVV.